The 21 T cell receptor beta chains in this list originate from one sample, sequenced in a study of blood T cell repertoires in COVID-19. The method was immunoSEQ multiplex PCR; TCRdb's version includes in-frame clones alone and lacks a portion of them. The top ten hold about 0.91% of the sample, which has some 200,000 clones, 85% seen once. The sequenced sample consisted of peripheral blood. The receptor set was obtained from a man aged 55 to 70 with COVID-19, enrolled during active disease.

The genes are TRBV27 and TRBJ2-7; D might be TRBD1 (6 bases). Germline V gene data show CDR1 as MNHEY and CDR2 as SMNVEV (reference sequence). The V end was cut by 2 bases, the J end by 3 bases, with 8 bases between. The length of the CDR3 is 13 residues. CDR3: CASSLRDNYEQYF. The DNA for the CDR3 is TGTGCCAGCAGTTTAAGGGACAACTACGAGCAGTACTTC.

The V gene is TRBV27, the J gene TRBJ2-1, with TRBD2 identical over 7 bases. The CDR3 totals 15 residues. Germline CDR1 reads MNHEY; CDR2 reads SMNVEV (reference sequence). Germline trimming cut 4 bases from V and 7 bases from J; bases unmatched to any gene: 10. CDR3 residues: CASSSGTMSKNEQFF. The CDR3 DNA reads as TGTGCCAGCAGTTCTGGGACTATGTCCAAGAATGAGCAGTTCTTC.

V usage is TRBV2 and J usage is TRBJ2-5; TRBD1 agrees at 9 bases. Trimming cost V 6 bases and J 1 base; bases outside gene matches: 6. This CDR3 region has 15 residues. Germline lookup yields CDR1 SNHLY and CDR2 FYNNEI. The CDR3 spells CASSRQGVGQETQYF. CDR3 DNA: TGTGCCAGCAGCCGACAGGGGGTCGGCCAAGAGACCCAGTACTTC.

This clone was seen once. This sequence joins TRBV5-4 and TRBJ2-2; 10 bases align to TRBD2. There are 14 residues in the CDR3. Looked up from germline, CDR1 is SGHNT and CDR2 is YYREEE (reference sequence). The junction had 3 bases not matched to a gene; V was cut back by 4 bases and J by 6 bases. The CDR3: CASSLAGVAGELFF. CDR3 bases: TGTGCCAGCAGCCTAGCGGGAGTCGCCGGGGAGCTGTTTTTT.

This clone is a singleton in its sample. The DNA for the CDR3 is TGTGCCAGCAGTTACTGGGGCAGGGGTGGTAACTATGGCTACACCTTC. It codes for CASSYWGRGGNYGYTF. J is TRBJ1-2 and V is TRBV6-5, with a weak D call TRBD1 (6 bases). CDR3 size: 16 residues. Germline CDR1 and CDR2: MNHEY and SVGAGI. Trimming left V 1 base short and J 1 base short, with 13 bases between.

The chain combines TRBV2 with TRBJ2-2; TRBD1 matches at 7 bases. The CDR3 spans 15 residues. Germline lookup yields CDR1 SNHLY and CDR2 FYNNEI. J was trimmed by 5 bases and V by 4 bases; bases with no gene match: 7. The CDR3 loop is CASSATGVWTGELFF. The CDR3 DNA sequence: TGTGCCAGCAGTGCAACAGGGGTTTGGACCGGGGAGCTGTTTTTT.

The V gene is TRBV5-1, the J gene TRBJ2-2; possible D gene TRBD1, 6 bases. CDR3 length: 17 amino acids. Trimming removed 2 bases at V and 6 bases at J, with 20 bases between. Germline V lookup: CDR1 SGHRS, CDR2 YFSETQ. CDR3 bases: TGCGCCAGCAGCTTAGGCGCTGGGGGCCTGTATTCCGGGGAGCTGTTTTTT. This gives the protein CASSLGAGGLYSGELFF.

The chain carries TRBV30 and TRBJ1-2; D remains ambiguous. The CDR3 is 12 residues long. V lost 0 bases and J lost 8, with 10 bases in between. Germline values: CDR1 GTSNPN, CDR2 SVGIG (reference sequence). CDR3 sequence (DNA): TGTGCCTGGAGTGTACGAGGGCCAGGCTACACCTTC. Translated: CAWSVRGPGYTF.

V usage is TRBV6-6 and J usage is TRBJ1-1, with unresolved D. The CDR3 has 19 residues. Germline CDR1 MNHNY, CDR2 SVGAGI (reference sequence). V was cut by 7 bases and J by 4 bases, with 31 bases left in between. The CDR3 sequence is CASTYPGKQRAFVGTEAFF. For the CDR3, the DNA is TGTGCCAGCACCTACCCTGGCAAACAGAGGGCATTCGTGGGCACTGAAGCTTTCTTT.

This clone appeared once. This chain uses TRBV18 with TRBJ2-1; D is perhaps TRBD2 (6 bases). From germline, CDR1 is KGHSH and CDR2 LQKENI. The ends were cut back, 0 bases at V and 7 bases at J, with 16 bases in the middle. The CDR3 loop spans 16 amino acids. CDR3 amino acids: CASSPPGGARGNEQFF. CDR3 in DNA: TGTGCCAGCTCACCACCGGGGGGTGCGAGAGGGAATGAGCAGTTCTTC.

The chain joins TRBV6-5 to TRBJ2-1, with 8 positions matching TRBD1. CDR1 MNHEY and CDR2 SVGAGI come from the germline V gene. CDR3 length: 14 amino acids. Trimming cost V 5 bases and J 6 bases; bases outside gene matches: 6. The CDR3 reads CASSRRDRTNEQFF. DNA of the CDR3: TGTGCCAGCAGTCGTAGGGACAGGACCAATGAGCAGTTCTTC.

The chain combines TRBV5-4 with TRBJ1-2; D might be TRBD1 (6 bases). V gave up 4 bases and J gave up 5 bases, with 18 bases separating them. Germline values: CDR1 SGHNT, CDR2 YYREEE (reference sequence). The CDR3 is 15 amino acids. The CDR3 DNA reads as TGTGCCAGCAGCCTCCCCGGGGGGGCTTGGTATGGCTACACCTTC. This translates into CASSLPGGAWYGYTF.

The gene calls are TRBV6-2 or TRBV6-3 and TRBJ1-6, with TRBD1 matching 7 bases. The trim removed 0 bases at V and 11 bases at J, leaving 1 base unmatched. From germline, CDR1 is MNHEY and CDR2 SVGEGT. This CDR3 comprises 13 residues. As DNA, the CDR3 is TGTGCCAGCAGTTACTCACAGGGGACACCCCTCCACTTT. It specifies CASSYSQGTPLHF.

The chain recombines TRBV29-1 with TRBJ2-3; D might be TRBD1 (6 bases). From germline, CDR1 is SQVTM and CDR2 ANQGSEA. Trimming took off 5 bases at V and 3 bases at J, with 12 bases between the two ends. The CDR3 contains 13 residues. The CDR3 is CSVNSGETDTQYF. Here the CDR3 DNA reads TGCAGCGTTAATTCAGGGGAGACAGATACGCAGTATTTT.

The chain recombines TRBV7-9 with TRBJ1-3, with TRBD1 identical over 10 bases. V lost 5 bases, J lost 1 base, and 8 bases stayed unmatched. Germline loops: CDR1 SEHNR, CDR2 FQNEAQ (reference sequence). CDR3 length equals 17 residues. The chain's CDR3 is CASSPWTGGGSGNTIYF. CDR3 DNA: TGTGCCAGCAGCCCATGGACAGGGGGAGGTTCTGGAAACACCATATATTTT.

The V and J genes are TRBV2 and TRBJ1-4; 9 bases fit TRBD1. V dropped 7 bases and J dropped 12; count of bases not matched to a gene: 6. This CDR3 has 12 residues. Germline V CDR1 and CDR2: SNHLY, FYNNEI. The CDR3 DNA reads TGTGCCAGCACCCTAGACAGGGGGGAACTGTTTTTT. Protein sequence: CASTLDRGELFF.

This CDR3 is CASSSSGTGDYGYTF. CDR3 DNA sequence: TGCGCCAGCAGCTCCTCCGGGACAGGGGACTATGGCTACACCTTC. The V and J genes are TRBV5-1 and TRBJ1-2; 10 bases map to TRBD1. This CDR3 comprises 15 residues. CDR1 and CDR2 (germline): SGHRS, YFSETQ. Trimming cost V 3 bases and J 3 bases; bases outside gene matches: 5.

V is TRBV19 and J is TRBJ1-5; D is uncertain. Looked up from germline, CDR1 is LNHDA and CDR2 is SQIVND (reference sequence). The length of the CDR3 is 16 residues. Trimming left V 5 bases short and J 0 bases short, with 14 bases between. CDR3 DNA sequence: TGTGCCAGTAGTCCGTCGGGAGGGCTTAGCAATCAGCCCCAGCATTTT. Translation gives CASSPSGGLSNQPQHF.

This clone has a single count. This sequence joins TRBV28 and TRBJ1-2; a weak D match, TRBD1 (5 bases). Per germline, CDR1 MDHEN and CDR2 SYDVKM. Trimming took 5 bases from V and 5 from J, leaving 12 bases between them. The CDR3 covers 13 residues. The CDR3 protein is CASSHPGVYGYTF. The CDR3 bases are TGTGCCAGCAGTCATCCGGGGGTTTATGGCTACACCTTC.

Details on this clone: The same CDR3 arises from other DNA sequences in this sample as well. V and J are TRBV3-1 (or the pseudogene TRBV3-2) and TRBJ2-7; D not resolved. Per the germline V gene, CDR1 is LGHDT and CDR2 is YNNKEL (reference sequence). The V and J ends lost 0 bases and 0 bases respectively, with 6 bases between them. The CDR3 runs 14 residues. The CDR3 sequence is CASSQDSSSYEQYF. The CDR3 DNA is TGTGCCAGCAGCCAAGATAGCAGCTCCTACGAGCAGTACTTC.

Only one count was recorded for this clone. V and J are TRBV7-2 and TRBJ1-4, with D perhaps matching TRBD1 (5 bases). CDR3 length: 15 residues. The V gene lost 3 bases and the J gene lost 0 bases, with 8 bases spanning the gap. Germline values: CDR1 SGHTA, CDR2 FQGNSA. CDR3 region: CASSFGASTNEKLFF. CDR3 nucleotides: TGTGCCAGCAGCTTTGGGGCTTCAACTAATGAAAAACTGTTTTTT.